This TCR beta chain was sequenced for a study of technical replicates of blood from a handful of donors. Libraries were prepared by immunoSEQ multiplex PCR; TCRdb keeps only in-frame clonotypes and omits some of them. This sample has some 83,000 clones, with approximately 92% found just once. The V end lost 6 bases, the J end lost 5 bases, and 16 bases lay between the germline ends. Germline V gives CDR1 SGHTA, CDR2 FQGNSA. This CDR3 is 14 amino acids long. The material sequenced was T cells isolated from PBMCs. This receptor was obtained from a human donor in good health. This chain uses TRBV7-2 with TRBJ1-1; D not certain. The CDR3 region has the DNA TGTGCCAGCAGGCTTGACGGGGAGAGTACTGAAGCTTTCTTT. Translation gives CASRLDGESTEAFF.